This record concerns one TCR beta chain sequence. Its antigen is unknown. Germline CDR1 and CDR2: SNHLY and FYNNEI. J gave up 8 bases and V 6 bases, and 7 bases lay outside the gene matches. The CDR3 spans 14 residues. The sample is drawn from a study of cytomegalovirus exposure and HLA in healthy donors. Repertoires were generated with immunoSEQ multiplex PCR, while TCRdb's copy carries only in-frame clones and drops some. The sample holds over 100,000 clones, approximately 92% seen once. The study, taken as a whole, reports: Associated with cytomegalovirus, according to the listing, were approximately 160 TCR beta chains. As confirmed in vitro, a few CMV-associated chains were specific for CMV antigens. In a later analysis, first-cohort TCR clusters were found to tend to co-occur in the 100 to 150 validation repertoires. Most sequenced TCRs were rare (though some public TCRs occurred in many donors).

Sequencing used PBMCs. This TCR came from a woman younger than 35 in good health and CMV-seronegative. The chain carries TRBV2 and TRBJ1-2; 12 bases are a match to TRBD1. CDR3 bases: TGTGCCAGCAGCCCGGGACAGGGGGCTGAAGGCTACACCTTC. Translating it yields CASSPGQGAEGYTF.